A single sample is the source of the 18 T cell receptor beta chains below, sequenced in a study of Graves' ophthalmopathy and Graves' hyperthyroidism (dated by TCRdb to between 2018 and 2020). The instrument was an Illumina HiSeq 2000. For repertoire sequencing, TCR beta CDR3 regions were amplified from RNA transcripts. The first round of RT-PCR was done with HTBI primers and the Qiagen OneStep RT-PCR kit, and was followed by a second round of multiplex PCR, then size selection and purification. TCRdb reanalyzed the raw reads on its own, using fastp at Q25 for trimming and MiXCR for clone calling, and kept in-frame beta chains. Rows are combined by CDR3 protein, so each entry shows the most common genes and DNA. This sample gives roughly 1.1 million distinct CDR3 sequences in total; less than 45% of them show up just once. The top ten hold around 10% of the sample. Material for sequencing was peripheral blood or thyroid tissue (not recorded which). The receptors come from an adult man with Graves' hyperthyroidism.

This clonotype was observed many times. This chain links TRBV12-3 or TRBV12-4 with TRBJ2-7, with 7 bases that match TRBD2. The CDR3 loop spans 12 amino acids. V lost 7 bases to trimming and J lost 3 bases; unmatched junction nucleotides: 3. CDR3 residues: CASKRGDYEQYF. The CDR3 coding sequence is TGTGCCAGCAAACGGGGGGACTACGAGCAGTACTTC.

The chain has TRBV6-5 and TRBJ2-7; D unresolved. The V gene's germline CDR1 is MNHEY and CDR2 SVGAGI. The CDR3 covers 11 residues. V was clipped by 2 bases and J by 6 bases, with 5 bases between them. CDR3 protein: CASSYNSEQYF. CDR3 DNA: TGTGCCAGCAGTTACAACAGCGAGCAGTACTTC.

The chain links TRBV2 to TRBJ1-5; D gene unclear. The CDR3 contains 13 residues. Germline assignment: CDR1 SNHLY and CDR2 FYNNEI. Trimming left V 8 bases short and J 3 bases short, with 11 bases between. CDR3 region: CASGDYNNQPQHF. CDR3 DNA: TGTGCCAGCGGCGATTATAACAATCAGCCCCAGCATTTT.

The chain employs TRBV18 and TRBJ1-2; 8 bases map to TRBD1. Germline V gene lookup returns CDR1 KGHSH and CDR2 LQKENI. This CDR3 spans 14 amino acids. The ends lost 3 bases at V and 8 bases at J; junction bases unmatched: 8. For the CDR3, the DNA is TGTGCCAGCTCACCGGACAGGGATTATGGGGGCTACACCTTC. Translating it yields CASSPDRDYGGYTF.

In its sample, this clonotype was seen many times. The chain has TRBV19 and TRBJ1-1; D uncertain. Trimming pared 2 bases from V and 5 bases from J, leaving 15 bases between. Germline V gives CDR1 LNHDA, CDR2 SQIVND (reference sequence). This CDR3 spans 15 amino acids. The CDR3 bases are TGTGCCAGTAGTATATCCGGCCTCGGGGTTACTGAAGCTTTCTTT. This encodes CASSISGLGVTEAFF.

This chain joins TRBV20-1 and TRBJ1-1; 11 bases fit TRBD1. The CDR3 is 13 residues long. Germline loops: CDR1 DFQATT, CDR2 SNEGSKA (reference sequence). The ends lost 0 bases at V and 9 bases at J; junction bases unmatched: 3. In nucleotides, the CDR3 is TGCAGTGCTAGAGAGGACAGGGGGCAGAAAGCTTTCTTT. Translating it yields CSAREDRGQKAFF.

This clonotype was recorded many times. One end of the junction is discordant with germline, which a read error may explain. The gene calls are TRBV4-3 and TRBJ2-7, with D possibly TRBD1 on 5 matching bases. CDR1 and CDR2 (germline): LGHNA, YSLEER. This CDR3 is 13 amino acids long. Here the CDR3 reads CASSQDVQGAPNF. The CDR3 DNA reads as TGCGCCAGCAGCCAAGATGTCCAGGGCGCTCCTAACTTC.

The V and J genes are TRBV7-9 and TRBJ1-1; 8 bases map to TRBD1. The V and J ends lost 8 bases and 0 bases, in that order; junction bases with no gene match: 8. Germline lookup yields CDR1 SEHNR and CDR2 FQNEAQ (reference sequence). The CDR3 is made up of 15 amino acids. The CDR3 bases are TGTGCCAGCTCCCTGGACAGGGACTTGAACACTGAAGCTTTCTTT. It yields the protein CASSLDRDLNTEAFF.

This chain uses TRBV7-9 with TRBJ1-5; the match to TRBD1 covers 11 bases. The V and J ends lost 5 bases and 4 bases, in that order; junction bases with no gene match: 10. The germline gives CDR1 SEHNR, CDR2 FQNEAQ (reference sequence). This CDR3 has 17 residues. CDR3 DNA: TGTGCCAGCAGCCACCCCGGGACAGGGGGAAGAAATCAGCCCCAGCATTTT. Translated: CASSHPGTGGRNQPQHF.

In its sample, this clonotype was seen a few times. The chain combines TRBV13 with TRBJ2-7; no clear D. V dropped 5 bases and J dropped 3 bases, with 17 bases sitting between them. In germline, CDR1 is PRHDT, CDR2 FYEKMQ (reference sequence). The CDR3 is 15 residues long. CDR3 DNA sequence: TGTGCCAGCAGCGATAATGGGCGGAGAGACTACGAGCAGTACTTC. Its translation: CASSDNGRRDYEQYF.

This clonotype showed up many times. The CDR3: CASGRGSVLKTQYF. CDR3 nucleotides: TGTGCCTCCGGGCGGGGGTCGGTATTGAAGACCCAGTACTTC. The rearrangement links TRBV7-2 to TRBJ2-5, with 7 bases matching TRBD2. CDR3 length: 14 residues. Germline values: CDR1 SGHTA, CDR2 FQGNSA. The V and J ends lost 11 bases and 6 bases, in that order; junction bases with no gene match: 15.

This clonotype was found many times. The chain links TRBV6-5 to TRBJ1-5; D perhaps matches TRBD1 (6 bases). Trimming removed 0 bases at V and 5 bases at J, with 11 bases between. CDR1 and CDR2 (germline): MNHEY, SVGAGI. This CDR3 has 15 amino acids. The CDR3, as DNA: TGTGCCAGCAGTTACTCACCAGGGGAGGATCAGCCCCAGCATTTT. Protein: CASSYSPGEDQPQHF.

This chain links TRBV29-1 with TRBJ1-5; D is ambiguous. Germline V gene lookup returns CDR1 SQVTM and CDR2 ANQGSEA. The CDR3 runs 12 residues. Trimming took off 8 bases at V and 5 bases at J, with 13 bases between the two ends. CDR3 amino acids: CSSSGPDQPQHF. The CDR3 bases are TGCAGCTCGTCAGGTCCGGATCAGCCCCAGCATTTT.

This clonotype was detected ten times or more. The gene calls are TRBV2 and TRBJ1-1; D ambiguous. Trimming took 2 bases from V and 0 from J, leaving 10 bases between them. CDR3 length: 15 residues. Germline V gene lookup returns CDR1 SNHLY and CDR2 FYNNEI. This CDR3 reads CASSEYVALNTEAFF. As DNA, the CDR3 is TGTGCCAGCAGTGAATATGTGGCTTTGAACACTGAAGCTTTCTTT.

This clonotype showed up many times. The rearrangement links TRBV7-2 to TRBJ2-7; possibly TRBD1 or TRBD2 for D (5 bases each). Germline V CDR1 and CDR2: SGHTA, FQGNSA. Trimming stripped 8 bases from V and 6 bases from J, with 20 bases between. The CDR3 is 14 residues long. The CDR3 is CASGGRHQGSEQYF. CDR3 in DNA: TGTGCCAGCGGCGGGCGTCATCAGGGATCCGAGCAGTACTTC.

This clonotype was detected many times. V is TRBV20-1 and J is TRBJ2-7, with a tentative D call TRBD2 (5 bases). Per the germline V gene, CDR1 is DFQATT and CDR2 is SNEGSKA (reference sequence). The CDR3 contains 11 residues. CDR3 in DNA: TGCAGCGGAAGGAGGTTATACGAGCAGTACTTC. Its translation is CSGRRLYEQYF.

The genes are TRBV6-6 and TRBJ2-5; D might be TRBD1 (6 bases). CDR1 is MNHNY and CDR2 is SVGAGI in the germline V gene (reference sequence). The CDR3 runs 14 residues. Trimming removed 6 bases from V and 5 bases from J, with 16 bases in between. The CDR3 reads CASRQGLSVETQYF. The CDR3 DNA reads as TGTGCCAGCAGACAGGGCCTCTCGGTGGAGACCCAGTACTTC.

The J gene is TRBJ2-7, the V gene TRBV7-8; D not certain. V lost 6 bases to trimming and J lost 7 bases, with 25 bases between them. The CDR3 runs to 16 residues. Germline-derived CDR1 and CDR2 are SGHVS and FQNEAQ. The CDR3 loop reads CASRQDSVLGSREQYF. CDR3 DNA: TGTGCCAGCAGACAAGATTCCGTACTTGGGTCGAGGGAGCAGTACTTC.